One sample yielded the 23 T cell receptor beta chains listed below, sequenced in a study of cytomegalovirus exposure and HLA in healthy donors. The PCR was carried out with 60 Vbeta primers and 13 Jbeta primers. Profiled with immunoSEQ multiplex PCR; TCRdb holds only in-frame clones, not every one. This sample has some 150,000 clones; 75% to 80% occur once, and the top ten carry around 3.6%. Sequenced material: PBMCs. The source is a male donor in good health and CMV-seronegative.

This clone showed up just a few times. The chain combines TRBV6-5 with TRBJ1-2; no clear D gene. This CDR3 contains 15 residues. Germline loops: CDR1 MNHEY, CDR2 SVGAGI. The V end lost 2 bases, the J end lost 7 bases, and 17 bases lay between the germline ends. CDR3 sequence (DNA): TGTGCCAGCAGTTACGACCTTGGAGGAGATGGTGGCTACACCTTC. Protein: CASSYDLGGDGGYTF.

This sequence joins TRBV28 and TRBJ1-5; 8 bases match TRBD1. The germline CDR1 and CDR2 sequences are MDHEN and SYDVKM. The CDR3 covers 15 residues. J gave up 5 bases and V 4 bases, and 7 bases lay outside the gene matches. The CDR3: CASSWDRREYQPQHF. The CDR3 region has the DNA TGTGCCAGCAGTTGGGACAGGAGAGAATATCAGCCCCAGCATTTT.

The chain employs TRBV27 and TRBJ1-6; D is unresolved. V was shortened by 4 bases and J by 6 bases, with 16 bases between the two germline ends. There are 16 residues in the CDR3. Germline-derived CDR1 and CDR2 are MNHEY and SMNVEV (reference sequence). CDR3 sequence: CASSSLAGFGNSPLHF. The CDR3 DNA reads TGTGCCAGCAGTTCCCTGGCCGGGTTTGGTAATTCACCCCTCCACTTT.

The chain uses TRBV4-1 and TRBJ2-3, with 11 positions matching TRBD2. The germline V gene has CDR1 MGHRA and CDR2 YSYEKL. There are 17 residues in the CDR3. With V trimmed by 0 bases and J by 11 bases, 13 bases remained unmatched. The chain's CDR3 is CASSQDRSSGRPNGQYF. The CDR3 bases are TGCGCCAGCAGCCAAGATCGGTCTAGCGGGAGGCCTAACGGGCAGTATTTT.

This clone was seen once. The rearrangement links TRBV5-1 to TRBJ1-1; D gene ambiguous. Germline CDR1 SGHRS, CDR2 YFSETQ. The CDR3 consists of 13 residues. V lost 3 bases and J lost 0, with 6 bases in between. The CDR3 coding sequence is TGCGCCAGCAGCTCTGAGATGAACACTGAAGCTTTCTTT. Amino acids: CASSSEMNTEAFF.

This chain uses TRBV6-1 with TRBJ2-1; 14 bases fit TRBD2. With 2 bases clipped from V and 0 bases from J, the junction kept 9 bases outside the gene matches. This CDR3 is 20 amino acids long. CDR1 and CDR2 (germline): MNHNS, SASEGT. CDR3 bases: TGTGCCAGCAGTGAATACGGGACTAGCGGGGGATTTAGCTCCTACAATGAGCAGTTCTTC. Translated: CASSEYGTSGGFSSYNEQFF.

This sequence joins TRBV20-1 and TRBJ1-5; D remains unclear. Germline V gene lookup returns CDR1 DFQATT and CDR2 SNEGSKA (reference sequence). Trimming removed 6 bases at V and 7 bases at J, with 10 bases between. The CDR3 loop spans 11 amino acids. As DNA, the CDR3 is TGCAGTGCCGGGGAAGGACAGCCCCAGCATTTT. The encoded protein is CSAGEGQPQHF.

CDR3 in amino acids: CASSTSGTGSPEQYF. In DNA, the CDR3 is TGTGCCAGCAGTACCTCCGGGACAGGGTCTCCCGAGCAGTACTTC. The gene calls are TRBV28 and TRBJ2-7; TRBD1 matches 9 bases. V shed 5 bases, J shed 6 bases, and the junction held 11 bases outside the gene matches. The CDR3 totals 15 residues. The V gene's germline CDR1 is MDHEN and CDR2 SYDVKM.

V gene TRBV5-1 combines with J gene TRBJ2-3; the D gene is possibly TRBD2 (6 bases). V shed 0 bases and J shed 5 bases, with 13 bases lying between them. The CDR3 runs to 15 residues. CDR1 is SGHRS, CDR2 YFSETQ, per germline. The CDR3 reads CASSLGSSVGDTQYF. The CDR3 DNA reads as TGCGCCAGCAGCTTGGGGTCTAGCGTTGGAGATACGCAGTATTTT.

This chain links TRBV2 with TRBJ2-3; D is perhaps TRBD1 (6 bases). Germline V lookup: CDR1 SNHLY, CDR2 FYNNEI. V lost 1 base and J lost 6, with 14 bases in between. This CDR3 region has 15 residues. The CDR3 DNA is TGTGCCAGCAGTGAAGAAGGGGGAGCGTTCGATACGCAGTATTTT. The encoded protein is CASSEEGGAFDTQYF.

This chain uses TRBV29-1 with TRBJ2-1; 7 bases are shared with TRBD2. V shed 4 bases, J shed 14 bases, and the junction held 11 bases outside the gene matches. Germline-derived CDR1 and CDR2 are SQVTM and ANQGSEA. The CDR3 runs to 12 residues. CDR3 sequence: CSVANGGTNKFF. CDR3 DNA sequence: TGCAGCGTTGCGAACGGCGGGACTAACAAGTTCTTC.

The CDR3 DNA reads as TGTGCCAGCAGCCCCCAGGGGGAGGCCGGGGAGCTGTTTTTT. The encoded protein is CASSPQGEAGELFF. The V gene is TRBV6-1, the J gene TRBJ2-2; D is perhaps TRBD1 (7 bases). This CDR3 is built from 14 residues. Germline CDR1 MNHNS, CDR2 SASEGT. The V and J ends lost 6 bases and 6 bases respectively, with 14 bases between them.

This clone was seen just once. The CDR3 sequence is CASSFLSAEAFF. CDR3 nucleotide sequence: TGTGCCAGCAGCTTCCTCTCGGCTGAAGCTTTCTTT. The chain uses TRBV5-6 and TRBJ1-1; D uncertain. There are 12 residues in the CDR3. V dropped 2 bases and J dropped 6 bases, with 8 bases sitting between them. Looked up from germline, CDR1 is SGHDT and CDR2 is YYEEEE.

The CDR3 region is CASSSYYEQYF. In nucleotides, the CDR3 is TGTGCCAGCAGCTCCTATTACGAGCAGTACTTC. The chain is built from TRBV5-6 and TRBJ2-7; D gene ambiguous. The CDR3 has 11 amino acids. CDR1 is SGHDT, CDR2 YYEEEE, per germline. Trimming took off 3 bases at V and 4 bases at J, with 5 bases between the two ends.

The chain is built from TRBV5-1 and TRBJ2-7, with D unresolved. V lost 0 bases to trimming and J lost 3 bases, with 13 bases between them. Germline CDR1 and CDR2: SGHRS and YFSETQ. CDR3 length: 15 residues. CDR3 DNA: TGCGCCAGCAGCTTGGCCCAGTCCCCATACTACGAGCAGTACTTC. Its translation is CASSLAQSPYYEQYF.

V usage is TRBV2 and J usage is TRBJ2-1, with 10 bases fitting TRBD2. Germline V gene sequence: CDR1 SNHLY, CDR2 FYNNEI. Trimming cost V 7 bases and J 12 bases; bases outside gene matches: 15. The CDR3 has 15 residues. CDR3 nucleotide sequence: TGTGCCAGCATCGGAGGGCTAGCGGGAGAATTTTGGCAGTTCTTC. It specifies CASIGGLAGEFWQFF.

This clone was seen a few times. The genes are TRBV6-4 and TRBJ2-7, with 7 bases matching TRBD2. The CDR3 loop spans 15 amino acids. CDR1 is MRHNA and CDR2 is SNTAGT in the germline V gene. The junction had 6 bases not matched to a gene; V was cut back by 4 bases and J by 0 bases. In DNA form, the CDR3 reads TGTGCCAGCAGTGCAGTAGCGGGTGACTCCTACGAGCAGTACTTC. Protein sequence: CASSAVAGDSYEQYF.

The chain links TRBV11-2 to TRBJ2-1; a possible D gene is TRBD1 (5 bases). V was pared by 0 bases and J by 3 bases, with 9 bases between. The CDR3 has 15 residues. Germline V lookup: CDR1 SGHAT, CDR2 FQNNGV. The DNA of the CDR3 is TGTGCCAGCAGCTTAGAAGGGGAAAGCTACAATGAGCAGTTCTTC. It encodes CASSLEGESYNEQFF. Full variable domain (outside the CDR3, taken from reference TRBV11-2 and TRBJ2-1): EAGVAQSPRYKIIEKRQSVAFWCNPISGHATLYWYQQILGQGPKLLIQFQNNGVVDDSQLPKDRFSAERLKGVDSTLKIQPAKLEDSAVYLCASSLEGESYNEQFFGPGTRLTVL.

This chain joins TRBV6-6 and TRBJ1-3, with D unclear. This CDR3 spans 13 amino acids. Germline V lookup: CDR1 MNHNY, CDR2 SVGAGI (reference sequence). V was clipped by 10 bases and J by 4 bases, with 14 bases between them. In nucleotides, the CDR3 is TGTGCCACCCTGGGAGGGAACGGAAACACCATATATTTT. The encoded protein is CATLGGNGNTIYF.

The J gene is TRBJ2-4, the V gene TRBV6-5; D gene ambiguous. The CDR3 is 13 residues long. Trimming took off 6 bases at V and 3 bases at J, with 9 bases between the two ends. CDR1 and CDR2 from the germline V gene are MNHEY and SVGAGI. CDR3 sequence: CASSSDFKNIQYF. For the CDR3, the DNA is TGTGCCAGCAGCAGTGACTTCAAAAACATTCAGTACTTC.

V gene TRBV7-2 combines with J gene TRBJ1-1; D is unresolved. Germline lookup yields CDR1 SGHTA and CDR2 FQGNSA. This CDR3 is 13 amino acids long. Deletions cut 3 bases from V and 2 bases from J, with 7 bases between. The CDR3 DNA follows: TGTGCCAGCAGCTTTCTCCGTAACACTGAAGCTTTCTTT. Translation gives CASSFLRNTEAFF. Based on the CDR3 plus reference TRBV7-2 and TRBJ1-1, the full variable domain is GAGVSQSPSNKVTEKGKDVELRCDPISGHTALYWYRQSLGQGLEFLIYFQGNSAPDKSGLPSDRFSAERTGGSVSTLTIQRTQQEDSAVYLCASSFLRNTEAFFGQGTRLTVV.

This clone was counted only a few times. This rearrangement joins TRBV10-3 to TRBJ1-1; maybe TRBD1 (5 bases). CDR3 length: 15 amino acids. V lost 1 base and J lost 1, with 10 bases in between. Germline CDR1 ENHRY, CDR2 SYGVKD. CDR3 sequence (DNA): TGTGCCATCAGTGAGTGGGAGGGGCGGAACACTGAAGCTTTCTTT. Protein product: CAISEWEGRNTEAFF.

V gene TRBV7-9 combines with J gene TRBJ2-2; D is ambiguous. Germline loops: CDR1 SEHNR, CDR2 FQNEAQ (reference sequence). V was trimmed by 8 bases and J by 3 bases, leaving 10 bases between them. The CDR3 contains 13 residues. The CDR3 nucleotides read TGTGCCAGCCTCTCCCCCGACACCGGGGAGCTGTTTTTT. This translates into CASLSPDTGELFF. The complete variable domain, with remaining parts taken from reference TRBV7-9 and TRBJ2-2, reads DTGVSQNPRHKITKRGQNVTFRCDPISEHNRLYWYRQTLGQGPEFLTYFQNEAQLEKSRLLSDRFSAERPKGSFSTLEIQRTEQGDSAMYLCASLSPDTGELFFGEGSRLTVL.